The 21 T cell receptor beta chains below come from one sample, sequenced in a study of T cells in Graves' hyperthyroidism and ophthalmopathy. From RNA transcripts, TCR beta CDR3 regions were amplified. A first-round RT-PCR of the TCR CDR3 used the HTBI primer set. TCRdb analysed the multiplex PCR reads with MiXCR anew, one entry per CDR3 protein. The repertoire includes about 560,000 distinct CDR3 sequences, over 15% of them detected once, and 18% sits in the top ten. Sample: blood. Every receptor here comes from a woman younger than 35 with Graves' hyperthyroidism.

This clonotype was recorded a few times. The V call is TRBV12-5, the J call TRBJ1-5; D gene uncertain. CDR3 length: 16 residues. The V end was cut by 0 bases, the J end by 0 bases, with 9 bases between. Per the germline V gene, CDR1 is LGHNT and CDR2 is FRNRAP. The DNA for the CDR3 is TGTGCTAGTGGTTTGGTATTCAACCTTAGCAATCAGCCCCAGCATTTT. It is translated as CASGLVFNLSNQPQHF. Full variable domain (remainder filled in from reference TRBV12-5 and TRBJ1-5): DARVTQTPRHKVTEMGQEVTMRCQPILGHNTVFWYRQTMMQGLELLAYFRNRAPLDDSGMPKDRFSAEMPDATLATLKIQPSEPRDSAVYFCASGLVFNLSNQPQHFGDGTRLSIL.

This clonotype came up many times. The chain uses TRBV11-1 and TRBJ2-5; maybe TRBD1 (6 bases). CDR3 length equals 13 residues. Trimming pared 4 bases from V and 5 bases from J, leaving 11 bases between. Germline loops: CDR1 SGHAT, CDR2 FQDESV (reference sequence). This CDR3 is CASSSGQRETQYF. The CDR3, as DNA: TGTGCCAGCAGCTCCGGACAGCGGGAGACCCAGTACTTC.

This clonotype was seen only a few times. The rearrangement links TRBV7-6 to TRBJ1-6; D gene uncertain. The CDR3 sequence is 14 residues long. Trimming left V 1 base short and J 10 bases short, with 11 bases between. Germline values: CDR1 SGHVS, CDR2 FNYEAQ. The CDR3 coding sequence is TGTGCCAGCAGCTTAGGTGAGGTTCAATCACCCCTCCACTTT. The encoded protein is CASSLGEVQSPLHF.

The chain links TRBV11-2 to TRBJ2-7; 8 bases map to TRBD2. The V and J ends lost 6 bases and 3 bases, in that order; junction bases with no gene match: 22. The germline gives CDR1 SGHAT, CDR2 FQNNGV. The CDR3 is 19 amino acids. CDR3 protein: CASSIWTEYTSGALYEQYF. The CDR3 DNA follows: TGTGCCAGCAGTATATGGACGGAATATACTAGCGGTGCCCTCTACGAGCAGTACTTC. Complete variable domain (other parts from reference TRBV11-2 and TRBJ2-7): EAGVAQSPRYKIIEKRQSVAFWCNPISGHATLYWYQQILGQGPKLLIQFQNNGVVDDSQLPKDRFSAERLKGVDSTLKIQPAKLEDSAVYLCASSIWTEYTSGALYEQYFGPGTRLTVT.

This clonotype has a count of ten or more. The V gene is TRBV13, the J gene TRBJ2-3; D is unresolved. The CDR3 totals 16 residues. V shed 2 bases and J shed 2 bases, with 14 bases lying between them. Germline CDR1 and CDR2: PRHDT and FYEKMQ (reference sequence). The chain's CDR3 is CASSLRADRTTDTQYF. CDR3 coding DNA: TGTGCCAGCAGCTTAAGGGCCGACCGCACCACAGATACGCAGTATTTT.

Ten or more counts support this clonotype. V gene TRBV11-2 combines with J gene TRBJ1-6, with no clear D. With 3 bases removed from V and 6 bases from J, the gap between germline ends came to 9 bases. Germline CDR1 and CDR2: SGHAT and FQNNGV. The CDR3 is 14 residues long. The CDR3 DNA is TGTGCCAGCAGCTTGGTTGGTAGTAATTCACCCCTCCACTTT. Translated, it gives CASSLVGSNSPLHF.

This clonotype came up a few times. As DNA, the CDR3 is TGCAGTGCAACATCCCCGGGACAACATAGCAATCAGCCCCAGCATTTT. Translated, it gives CSATSPGQHSNQPQHF. The chain couples TRBV20-1 to TRBJ1-5; weak D call: TRBD1 (6 bases). The V end lost 6 bases, the J end lost 0 bases, and 18 bases lay between the germline ends. CDR1 is DFQATT and CDR2 is SNEGSKA in the germline V gene (reference sequence). The CDR3 is 16 residues long.

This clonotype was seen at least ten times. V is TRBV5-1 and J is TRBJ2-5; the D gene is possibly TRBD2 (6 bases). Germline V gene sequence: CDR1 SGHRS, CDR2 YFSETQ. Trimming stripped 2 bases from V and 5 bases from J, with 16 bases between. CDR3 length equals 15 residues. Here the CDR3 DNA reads TGCGCCAGCAGCTTAAGCATAGGAGGGCTGGAGACCCAGTACTTC. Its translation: CASSLSIGGLETQYF.

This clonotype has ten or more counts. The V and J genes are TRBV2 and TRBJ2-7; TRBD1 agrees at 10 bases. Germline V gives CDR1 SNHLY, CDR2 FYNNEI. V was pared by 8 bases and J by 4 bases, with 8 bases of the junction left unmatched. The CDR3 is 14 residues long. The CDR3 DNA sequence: TGTGCCAGCGGTGGACAGGGGGGACCGTACGAGCAGTACTTC. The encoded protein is CASGGQGGPYEQYF.

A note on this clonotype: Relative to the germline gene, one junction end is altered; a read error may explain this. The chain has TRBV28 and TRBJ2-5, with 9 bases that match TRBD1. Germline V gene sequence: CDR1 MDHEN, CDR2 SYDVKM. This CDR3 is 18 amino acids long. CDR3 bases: TGTACCAGCAGAAAACCGGGACAGGGAATAGCGGCATTGGAGACCCAGTACTTC. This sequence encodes CTSRKPGQGIAALETQYF. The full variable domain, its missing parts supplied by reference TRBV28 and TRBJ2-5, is DVKVTQSSRYLVKRTGEKVFLECVQDMDHENMFWYRQDPGLGLRLIYFSYDVKMKEKGDIPEGYSVSREKKERFSLILESASTNQTSMYLCTSRKPGQGIAALETQYFGPGTRLLVL.

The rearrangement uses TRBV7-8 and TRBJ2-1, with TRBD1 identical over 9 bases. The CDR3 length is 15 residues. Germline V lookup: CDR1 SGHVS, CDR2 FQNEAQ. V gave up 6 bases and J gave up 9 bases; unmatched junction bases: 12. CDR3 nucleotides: TGTGCCAGCAGGGTTTATATTGGGACAGGGTTTGAGCAGTTCTTC. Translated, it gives CASRVYIGTGFEQFF.

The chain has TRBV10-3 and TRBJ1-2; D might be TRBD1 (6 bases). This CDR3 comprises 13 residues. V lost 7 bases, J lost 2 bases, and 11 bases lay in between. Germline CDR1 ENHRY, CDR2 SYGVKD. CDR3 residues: CAIMQGPNYGYTF. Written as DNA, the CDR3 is TGTGCCATCATGCAGGGGCCAAACTATGGCTACACCTTC.

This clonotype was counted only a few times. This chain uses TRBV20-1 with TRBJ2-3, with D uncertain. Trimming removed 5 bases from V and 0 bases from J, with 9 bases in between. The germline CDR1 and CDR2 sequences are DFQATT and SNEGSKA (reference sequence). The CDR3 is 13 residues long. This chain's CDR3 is CSAPQISTDTQYF. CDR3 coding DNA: TGCAGTGCTCCCCAGATTAGCACAGATACGCAGTATTTT.

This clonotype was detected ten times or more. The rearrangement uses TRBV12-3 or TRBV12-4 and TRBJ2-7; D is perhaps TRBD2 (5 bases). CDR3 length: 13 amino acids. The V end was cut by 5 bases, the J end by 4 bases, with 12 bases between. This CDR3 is CASSRELIYEQYF. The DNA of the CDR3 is TGTGCCAGCAGTAGGGAGCTGATTTACGAGCAGTACTTC.

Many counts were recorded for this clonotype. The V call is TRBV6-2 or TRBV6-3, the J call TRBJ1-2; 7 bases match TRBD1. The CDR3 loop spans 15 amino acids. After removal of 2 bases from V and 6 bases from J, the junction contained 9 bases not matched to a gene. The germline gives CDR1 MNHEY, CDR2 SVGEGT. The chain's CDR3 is CASSYLGDREDGYTF. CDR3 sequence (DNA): TGTGCCAGCAGTTACCTAGGCGACAGGGAAGATGGCTACACCTTC.

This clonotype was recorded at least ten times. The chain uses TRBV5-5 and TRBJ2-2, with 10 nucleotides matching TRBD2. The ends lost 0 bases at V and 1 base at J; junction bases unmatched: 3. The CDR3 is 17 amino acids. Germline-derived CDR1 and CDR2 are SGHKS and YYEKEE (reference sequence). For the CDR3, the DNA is TGTGCCAGCAGCTTGGTGGGACTAGCGTTGAACACCGGGGAGCTGTTTTTT. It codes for CASSLVGLALNTGELFF.

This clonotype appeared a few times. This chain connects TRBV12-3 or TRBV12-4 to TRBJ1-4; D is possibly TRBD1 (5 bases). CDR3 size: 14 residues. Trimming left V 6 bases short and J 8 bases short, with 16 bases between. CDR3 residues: CASRTMGREEKLFF. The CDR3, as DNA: TGTGCCAGCAGGACGATGGGACGGGAAGAAAAACTGTTTTTT.

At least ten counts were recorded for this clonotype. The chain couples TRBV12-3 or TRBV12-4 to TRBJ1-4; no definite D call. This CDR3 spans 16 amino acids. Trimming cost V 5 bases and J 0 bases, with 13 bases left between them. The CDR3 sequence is CASSPVGRPTNEKLFF. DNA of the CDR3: TGTGCCAGCAGTCCAGTCGGACGACCAACTAATGAAAAACTGTTTTTT.

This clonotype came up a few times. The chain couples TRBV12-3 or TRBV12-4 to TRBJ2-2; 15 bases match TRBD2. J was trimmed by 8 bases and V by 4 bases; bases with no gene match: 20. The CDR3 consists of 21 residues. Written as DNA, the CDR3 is TGTGCCAGCAGTTCCGGGACTAGCGGGGGGCGAAAATTTGTCTTAGTGGGGGAGCTGTTTTTT. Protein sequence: CASSSGTSGGRKFVLVGELFF.

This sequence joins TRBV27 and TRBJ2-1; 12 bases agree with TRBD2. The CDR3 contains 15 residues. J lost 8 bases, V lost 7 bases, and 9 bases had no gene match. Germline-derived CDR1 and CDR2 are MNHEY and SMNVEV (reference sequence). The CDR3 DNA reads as TGTGCCAGCAATCTCCTAGCGGGGGGGCCGTATGAGCAGTTCTTC. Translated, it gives CASNLLAGGPYEQFF.

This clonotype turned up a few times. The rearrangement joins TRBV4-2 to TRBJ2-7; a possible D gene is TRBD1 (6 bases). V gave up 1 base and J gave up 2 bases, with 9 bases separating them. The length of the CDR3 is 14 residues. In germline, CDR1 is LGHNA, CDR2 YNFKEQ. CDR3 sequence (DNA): TGTGCCAGCAGCCAAGGACAGGACCCCTACGAGCAGTACTTC. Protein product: CASSQGQDPYEQYF.